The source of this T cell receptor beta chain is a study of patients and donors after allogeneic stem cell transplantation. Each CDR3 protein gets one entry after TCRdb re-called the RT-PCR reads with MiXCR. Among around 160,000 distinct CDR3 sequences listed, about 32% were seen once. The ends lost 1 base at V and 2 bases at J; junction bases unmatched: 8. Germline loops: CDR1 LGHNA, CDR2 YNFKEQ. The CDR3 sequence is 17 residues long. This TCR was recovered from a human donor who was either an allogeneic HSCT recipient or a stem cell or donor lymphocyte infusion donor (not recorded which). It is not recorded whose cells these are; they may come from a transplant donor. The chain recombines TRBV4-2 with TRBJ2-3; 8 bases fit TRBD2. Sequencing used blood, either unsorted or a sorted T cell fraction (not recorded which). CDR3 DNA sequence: TGTGCCAGCAGCCAAGGAAAGCGGGGGAGGGACACAGATACGCAGTATTTT. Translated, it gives CASSQGKRGRDTDTQYF.